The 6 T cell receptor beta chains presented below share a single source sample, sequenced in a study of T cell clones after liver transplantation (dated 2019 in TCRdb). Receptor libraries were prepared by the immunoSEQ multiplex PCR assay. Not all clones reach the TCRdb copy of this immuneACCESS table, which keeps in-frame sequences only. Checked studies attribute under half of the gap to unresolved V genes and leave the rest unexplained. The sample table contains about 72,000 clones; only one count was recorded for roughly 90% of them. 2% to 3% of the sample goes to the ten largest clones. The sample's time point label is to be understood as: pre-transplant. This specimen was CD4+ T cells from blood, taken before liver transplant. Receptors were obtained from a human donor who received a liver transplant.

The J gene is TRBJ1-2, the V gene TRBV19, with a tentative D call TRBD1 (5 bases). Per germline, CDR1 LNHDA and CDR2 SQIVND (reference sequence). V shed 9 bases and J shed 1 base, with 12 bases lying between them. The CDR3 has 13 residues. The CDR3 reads CASEPDSNYGYTF. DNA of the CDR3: TGTGCCAGCGAGCCCGACAGTAACTATGGCTACACCTTC.

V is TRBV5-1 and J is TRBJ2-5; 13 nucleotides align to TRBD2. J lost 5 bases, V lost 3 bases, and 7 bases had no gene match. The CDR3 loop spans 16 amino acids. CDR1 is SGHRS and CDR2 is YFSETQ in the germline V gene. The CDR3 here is CASSSRLAGGRETQYF. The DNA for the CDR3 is TGCGCCAGCAGCTCCCGACTAGCGGGAGGCAGGGAGACCCAGTACTTC.

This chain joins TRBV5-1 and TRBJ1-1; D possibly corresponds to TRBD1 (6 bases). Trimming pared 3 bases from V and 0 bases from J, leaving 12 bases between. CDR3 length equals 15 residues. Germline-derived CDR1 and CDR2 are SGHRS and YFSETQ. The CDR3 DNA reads TGCGCCAGCAGCTACACGACAGGACTGAACACTGAAGCTTTCTTT. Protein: CASSYTTGLNTEAFF.

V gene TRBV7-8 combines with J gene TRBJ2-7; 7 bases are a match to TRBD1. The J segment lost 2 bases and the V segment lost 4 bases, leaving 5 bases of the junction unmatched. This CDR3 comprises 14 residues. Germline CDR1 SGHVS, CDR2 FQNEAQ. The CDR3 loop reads CASSSTGQTYEQYF. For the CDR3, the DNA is TGTGCCAGCAGCTCCACGGGACAGACCTACGAGCAGTACTTC.

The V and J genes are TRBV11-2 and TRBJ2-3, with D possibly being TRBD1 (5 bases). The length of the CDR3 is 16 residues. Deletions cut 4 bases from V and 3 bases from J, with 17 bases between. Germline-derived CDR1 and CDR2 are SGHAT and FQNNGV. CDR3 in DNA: TGTGCCAGCAGCTCAGGGCTCGTGGGTCCGACAGATACGCAGTATTTT. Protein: CASSSGLVGPTDTQYF. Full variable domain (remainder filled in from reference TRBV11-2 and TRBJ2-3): EAGVAQSPRYKIIEKRQSVAFWCNPISGHATLYWYQQILGQGPKLLIQFQNNGVVDDSQLPKDRFSAERLKGVDSTLKIQPAKLEDSAVYLCASSSGLVGPTDTQYFGPGTRLTVL.

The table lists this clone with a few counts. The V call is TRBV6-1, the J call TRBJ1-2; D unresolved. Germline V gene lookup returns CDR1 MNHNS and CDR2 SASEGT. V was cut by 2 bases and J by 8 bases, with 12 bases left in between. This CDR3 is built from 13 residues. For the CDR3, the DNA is TGTGCCAGCAGTGAACCTCGTAAGGACGGCTACACCTTC. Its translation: CASSEPRKDGYTF.